This section outlines one T cell receptor (beta chain) sequence together with its context. The antigen remains unidentified. The V and J ends lost 9 bases and 3 bases respectively, with 17 bases between them. The CDR3 sequence is 15 residues long. Germline loops: CDR1 LNHDA, CDR2 SQIVND (reference sequence). TCRdb recomputed calls from the 5' RACE reads with MiXCR, one row per CDR3 protein. The sample has tens of thousands of distinct CDR3 sequences; roughly 4.5% are singletons. The data derive from a study of neurological immune-mediated disorders. Study-wide points: The absence of shared CDR3 amino acid sequences among expanded clones across subjects suggests private repertoires in all groups. HTLV-1-associated myelopathy had the most TCR clonal expansion, whereas multiple sclerosis had the least (lower than in healthy controls).

Input material: PBMCs. The sequence came from a man aged 25 to 40 with multiple sclerosis. V and J are TRBV19 and TRBJ1-4, with D perhaps TRBD1 (5 bases). CDR3 amino acids: CASRQIGYPNEKLFF. The CDR3 nucleotides are TGTGCCAGCAGACAGATCGGGTACCCTAATGAAAAACTGTTTTTT. The full variable domain, its missing parts supplied by reference TRBV19 and TRBJ1-4, is DGGITQSPKYLFRKEGQNVTLSCEQNLNHDAMYWYRQDPGQGLRLIYYSQIVNDFQKGDIAEGYSVSREKKESFPLTVTSAQKNPTAFYLCASRQIGYPNEKLFFGSGTQLSVL.